This TCR beta chain comes out of a study of blood T cell repertoires in COVID-19. Only in-frame clones appear in the TCRdb table, and some are missing; sequencing was by immunoSEQ multiplex PCR. The data show about 160,000 clones, roughly 84% seen once. With V trimmed by 4 bases and J by 5 bases, 9 bases remained unmatched. CDR3 length equals 15 residues. The germline V gene has CDR1 SNHLY and CDR2 FYNNEI. This receptor was obtained from a woman at least 80 years old with active or convalescent COVID-19. Sequences were obtained from peripheral blood. The chain has TRBV2 and TRBJ2-5, with 8 nucleotides matching TRBD1. The CDR3 loop is CASSGGSTGVETQYF. CDR3 nucleotide sequence: TGTGCCAGCAGTGGGGGGTCGACAGGGGTTGAGACCCAGTACTTC.